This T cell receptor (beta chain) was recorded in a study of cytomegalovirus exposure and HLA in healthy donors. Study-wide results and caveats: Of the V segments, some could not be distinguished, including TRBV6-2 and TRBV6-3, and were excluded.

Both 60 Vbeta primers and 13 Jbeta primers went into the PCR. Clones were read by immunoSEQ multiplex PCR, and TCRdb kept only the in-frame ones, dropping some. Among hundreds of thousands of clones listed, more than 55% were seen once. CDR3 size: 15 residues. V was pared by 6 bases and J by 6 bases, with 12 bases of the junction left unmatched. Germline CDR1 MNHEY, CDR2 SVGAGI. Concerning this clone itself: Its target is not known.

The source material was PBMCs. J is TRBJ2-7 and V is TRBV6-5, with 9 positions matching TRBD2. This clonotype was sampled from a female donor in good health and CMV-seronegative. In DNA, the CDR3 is TGTGCCAGCAGCAAGGACGGGACTAGCCCGCGCGAGCAGTACTTC. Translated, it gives CASSKDGTSPREQYF.